The sequence of this TCR beta chain was determined in a study of T cell changes during pregnancy in multiple sclerosis. The repertoire was sequenced with immunoSEQ multiplex PCR; TCRdb's copy has only in-frame clones and lacks some. The table has about 96,000 clones, 85% to 95% seen once. The germline CDR1 and CDR2 sequences are KGHSH and LQKENI. V gave up 5 bases and J gave up 3 bases, with 17 bases separating them. This CDR3 is built from 16 residues. The chain uses TRBV18 and TRBJ1-3, with TRBD1 as a possible D gene (5 bases). The receptor was derived from a female donor with multiple sclerosis, enrolled in a pregnancy study. The sequenced sample was peripheral blood, obtained in the first trimester of pregnancy. CDR3 sequence reads: CASSSYQGHNGNTIYF. CDR3 in DNA: TGTGCCAGCTCATCTTACCAAGGACATAATGGAAACACCATATATTTT.